This T cell receptor (beta chain) comes out of a study of blood T cell repertoires in COVID-19. Overall study context: Samples taken during acute and convalescent COVID-19 were collected in the United States, Italy and Spain. T cells, B-cell-depleted T cells, or PBMCs provided the cDNA or gDNA that served as material.

In the original analysis: The authors estimated nucleated cell counts from reference gene primer amplification. The protocol was immunoSEQ multiplex PCR, while the TCRdb copy is restricted to in-frame clones and leaves out a portion. V and J calls and clone size come straight from that table; D and trimming were deduced from the DNA. Altogether about 150,000 clones are present, around 84% being singletons, with the ten largest covering 2.2%. This TCR was recovered from a man between 65 and 85 years old with acute or convalescent COVID-19. Sequencing was carried out using peripheral blood.

This CDR3 is CASSRGAGGLYEQYF. DNA for the CDR3: TGTGCCAGTAGTAGGGGAGCGGGAGGTTTGTACGAGCAGTACTTC. V is TRBV19 and J is TRBJ2-7; 9 nucleotides match TRBD2. The CDR3 has 15 residues. CDR1 LNHDA and CDR2 SQIVND come from the germline V gene (reference sequence). V dropped 4 bases and J dropped 4; count of bases not matched to a gene: 8.